Listed below are T cell receptor beta chains from one sample, sequenced in a study of blood T cell repertoires in COVID-19. The repertoire was sequenced with immunoSEQ multiplex PCR; TCRdb's copy has only in-frame clones and lacks some. In the table there are roughly 20,000 clones, around 92% of which are singletons. The source material was peripheral blood. These receptor sequences come from a human donor in a cohort sampled during active COVID-19. CDR3s include the opening cysteine and the closing phenylalanine or tryptophan.

J | V | CDR3
TRBJ2-2 | TRBV2 | CASSVEAGWGTGELFF
TRBJ2-5 | TRBV5-1 | CASSLSSETQYF
TRBJ2-1 | TRBV27 | CASSLGVGLAGGYEQFF
TRBJ1-3 | TRBV9 | CASSVATGSGNTIYF
TRBJ2-5 | TRBV4-1 | CASSQDGTSGQETQYF
TRBJ2-1 | TRBV28 | CASTLYYGTSGSEQFF
TRBJ1-5 | TRBV28 | CASRPGTGPNQPQHF
TRBJ2-3 | TRBV9 | CASSAAFLSGPTDTQYF
TRBJ2-5 | TRBV25-1 | CASSPMAPGTDQETQYF
TRBJ2-1 | TRBV4-1 | CASSQWDRSGNEQFF
TRBJ2-7 | TRBV6-5 | CASSSITTSVYEQYF
TRBJ2-7 | TRBV6-5 | CASSYSSGSYEQYF
TRBJ2-1 | TRBV19 | CASSRLAVTYNEQFF
TRBJ2-7 | TRBV19 | CASSINSASGEQYF
TRBJ2-5 | TRBV5-1 | CASSLYAQRGPETQYF
TRBJ2-1 | TRBV6-1 | CASSEVVSNEQFF
TRBJ2-5 | TRBV30 | CACTLGGTGRSETQYF
TRBJ2-5 | TRBV30 | CAWSVADQETQYF
TRBJ2-7 | TRBV27 | CASSLSIGGGLEQYF
TRBJ1-6 | TRBV3-1/TRBV3-2 | CASSQDLQVDTPSPLHF
TRBJ2-1 | TRBV11-2 | CASSQGRSSYNEQFF
TRBJ1-2 | TRBV29-1 | CSVERGQGSPYGYTF
TRBJ1-2 | TRBV9 | CASSVVQGARDGYTF